This T cell receptor beta chain was profiled in a study of shared clonotypes between healthy human individuals. Study-wide background: A donor's plate count was three for CD4 naive and three for CD4 memory; CD8 naive had two and CD8 memory one.

Repertoires were generated with immunoSEQ multiplex PCR, while TCRdb's copy carries only in-frame clones and drops some. The table shows 2 million to 2.5 million clones, with 85% to 95% occurring only once. Notes on the study in general: Naive subsets generally exceeded memory subsets in estimated richness.

This clone was seen only a few times. As yet, its antigen is unknown. Other DNA sequences of this sample code for an identical CDR3. From germline, CDR1 is GTSNPN and CDR2 SVGIG (reference sequence). Trimming took off 2 bases at V and 0 bases at J, with 7 bases between the two ends. This CDR3 is built from 13 residues. The authors divided CD4+ cells into CD45RA+ naive and CD45RA-negative memory subsets. This clonotype originated in a man aged 18 to 29 in good health. Some clones in this sample may be carry-over from other donors' samples. This sequence joins TRBV30 and TRBJ1-1; D is perhaps TRBD1 (5 bases). The sample consisted of naive CD4+ T cells from PBMCs. Subset of the sample: CD45RA+ positively selected. CDR3 residues: CAWSPGLNTEAFF. The CDR3 bases are TGTGCCTGGAGTCCAGGGCTGAACACTGAAGCTTTCTTT.